This TCR beta chain was sequenced for a study of shared clonotypes between healthy human individuals. Germline loops: CDR1 SGHRS, CDR2 YFSETQ. The CDR3 has 13 amino acids. Trimming left V 0 bases short and J 2 bases short, with 4 bases between. A CD45RA-negative memory subset and a CD45RA+ naive subset were separated from the CD4+ cells. In the case of this clone: The identical CDR3 is also encoded by other nucleotide sequences in the sample.

The protocol was immunoSEQ multiplex PCR, while the TCRdb copy is restricted to in-frame clones and leaves out a portion. The sample includes roughly 2,300,000 clones, 85% to 95% of them seen just once. This clonotype was sampled from a man between 18 and 29 years old in good health. Some clones in this sample may be carry-over from other donors' samples. Specimen: naive CD4+ T cells from PBMCs. Subset here: CD45RA+ positively selected. The chain recombines TRBV5-1 with TRBJ2-3; D unclear. The DNA of the CDR3 is TGCGCCAGCAGCTTGGGAGACACAGATACGCAGTATTTT. It translates to CASSLGDTDTQYF.